The 24 T cell receptor beta chains below come from one sample, sequenced in a study of metastatic and nonmetastatic thyroid tumors. Ahead of thyroid surgery, no patient had received treatment of any kind. TCRdb re-called the PCR reads via MiXCR. The sample includes some 14,000 clones, approximately 30% of them seen just once. Sequencing used tumor tissue. The source is a male donor with papillary thyroid cancer or a benign thyroid nodule (not recorded which). Some clones in this sample may be carry-over from other donors' samples.

The chain couples TRBV20-1 to TRBJ2-1, with 10 nucleotides matching TRBD1. This CDR3 comprises 15 residues. Germline V lookup: CDR1 DFQATT, CDR2 SNEGSKA (reference sequence). Losses at the gene ends were 3 bases for V and 6 bases for J; bases not matched to a gene: 8. The CDR3 spells CSASRGQGFVNEQFF. In DNA, the CDR3 is TGCAGTGCTAGTCGGGGACAGGGGTTTGTCAATGAGCAGTTCTTC.

The CDR3 loop reads CASSLGGGGTEAFF. The CDR3 DNA reads TGTGCCAGCAGTTTAGGGGGGGGAGGCACTGAAGCTTTCTTT. This chain joins TRBV27 and TRBJ1-1, with TRBD1 as a possible D gene (5 bases). Germline V gene data show CDR1 as MNHEY and CDR2 as SMNVEV (reference sequence). There are 14 residues in the CDR3. Trimming shortened V by 2 bases and J by 4 bases, and 11 bases separated the two germline ends.

The chain links TRBV5-1 to TRBJ2-5; D uncertain. This CDR3 contains 14 residues. Trimming removed 0 bases at V and 2 bases at J, with 8 bases between. Per germline, CDR1 SGHRS and CDR2 YFSETQ. For the CDR3, the DNA is TGCGCCAGCAGCTTGGTGGGAACACAAGAGACCCAGTACTTC. Encoded protein: CASSLVGTQETQYF. Full variable domain (missing parts from reference TRBV5-1 and TRBJ2-5): KAGVTQTPRYLIKTRGQQVTLSCSPISGHRSVSWYQQTPGQGLQFLFEYFSETQRNKGNFPGRFSGRQFSNSRSEMNVSTLELGDSALYLCASSLVGTQETQYFGPGTRLLVL.

This clone occurred many times. The chain carries TRBV18 and TRBJ1-3; tentative D call: TRBD1 (5 bases). The CDR3 consists of 16 residues. Trimming cost V 3 bases and J 0 bases, with 12 bases left between them. CDR1 and CDR2 from the germline V gene are KGHSH and LQKENI. The CDR3, as DNA: TGTGCCAGCTCACCTTCCCAGGGCCACTCTGGAAACACCATATATTTT. This gives the protein CASSPSQGHSGNTIYF.

The chain has TRBV5-1 and TRBJ2-2; 7 bases line up with TRBD2. The J segment lost 0 bases and the V segment lost 0 bases, leaving 2 bases of the junction unmatched. Germline-derived CDR1 and CDR2 are SGHRS and YFSETQ. This CDR3 region has 16 residues. CDR3 sequence: CASSLARGANTGELFF. As DNA, the CDR3 is TGCGCCAGCAGCTTGGCACGGGGGGCGAACACCGGGGAGCTGTTTTTT.

CDR3 loop: CASSLGQSHTEAFF. CDR3 nucleotides: TGTGCCAGCAGCTTAGGACAGAGCCACACTGAAGCTTTCTTT. The chain has TRBV7-9 and TRBJ1-1; D may be TRBD1 (5 bases). CDR1 SEHNR and CDR2 FQNEAQ come from the germline V gene (reference sequence). Trimming removed 1 base from V and 3 bases from J, with 9 bases in between. The CDR3 covers 14 residues.

V and J are TRBV30 and TRBJ2-1; 12 bases line up with TRBD2. The V gene end was trimmed by 4 bases and the J gene end by 6 bases; junction bases not matched to a gene: 7. The CDR3 consists of 15 residues. Per germline, CDR1 GTSNPN and CDR2 SVGIG (reference sequence). The CDR3 is CAWKGSSGRVNEQFF. In DNA form, the CDR3 reads TGTGCCTGGAAAGGTTCTAGCGGGAGGGTCAATGAGCAGTTCTTC.

This clone was seen at least ten times. V and J are TRBV24-1 and TRBJ1-3, with D perhaps matching TRBD1 (5 bases). CDR1 is KGHDR and CDR2 is SFDVKD in the germline V gene. Trimming took off 4 bases at V and 8 bases at J, with 8 bases between the two ends. CDR3 length: 12 amino acids. CDR3 in amino acids: CATSDRADTIYF. For the CDR3, the DNA is TGTGCCACCAGTGACAGGGCAGACACCATATATTTT.

V usage is TRBV9 and J usage is TRBJ2-7; 11 bases align to TRBD2. J was trimmed by 3 bases and V by 3 bases; bases with no gene match: 5. Per the germline V gene, CDR1 is SGDLS and CDR2 is YYNGEE. The CDR3 extends over 15 amino acids. The CDR3 sequence is CASSGSTSGSYEQYF. Written as DNA, the CDR3 is TGTGCCAGCAGCGGAAGCACTAGCGGGAGCTACGAGCAGTACTTC.

This clone was observed many times. The chain combines TRBV4-2 with TRBJ2-1; possibly TRBD2 for D (7 bases). Trimming took off 0 bases at V and 6 bases at J, with 15 bases between the two ends. Germline loops: CDR1 LGHNA, CDR2 YNFKEQ. This CDR3 contains 16 residues. CDR3 amino acids: CASSQDLGEGGNEQFF. CDR3 nucleotide sequence: TGTGCCAGCAGCCAAGATTTGGGGGAGGGGGGCAATGAGCAGTTCTTC.

This clone was detected only a few times. The chain couples TRBV27 to TRBJ2-7; D gene unclear. With 2 bases removed from V and 5 bases from J, the gap between germline ends came to 4 bases. Germline assignment: CDR1 MNHEY and CDR2 SMNVEV (reference sequence). CDR3 length: 11 amino acids. In DNA, the CDR3 is TGTGCCAGCAGTTTAGGAGACGAGCAGTACTTC. Encoded protein: CASSLGDEQYF.

This clone was counted only a few times. V usage is TRBV28 and J usage is TRBJ1-5; perhaps TRBD1 as D (6 bases). The CDR3 consists of 16 residues. The germline CDR1 and CDR2 sequences are MDHEN and SYDVKM. The V gene lost 0 bases and the J gene lost 2 bases, with 11 bases spanning the gap. CDR3 nucleotide sequence: TGTGCCAGCAGTTTATGGTCACAGGGAGGCAATCAGCCCCAGCATTTT. This sequence encodes CASSLWSQGGNQPQHF.

This clone was counted ten times or more. CDR3 in amino acids: CASSRTGEETQYF. The CDR3 coding sequence is TGTGCCAGCAGTCGGACAGGGGAAGAGACCCAGTACTTC. The rearrangement uses TRBV6-4 and TRBJ2-5, with TRBD1 matching 9 bases. Germline CDR1 MRHNA, CDR2 SNTAGT. Losses at the gene ends were 5 bases for V and 3 bases for J; bases not matched to a gene: 1. The CDR3 has 13 residues.

With respect to this clone: Possible read error: a much larger clone is one base away. This chain uses TRBV13 with TRBJ1-1; D remains ambiguous. Germline loops: CDR1 PRHDT, CDR2 FYEKMQ (reference sequence). The CDR3 runs 10 residues. The chain's CDR3 is CASSLSGASF. CDR3 sequence (DNA): TGTGCCAGCAGCTTATCGGGTGCTTCCTTT.

The sample holds many counts of this clone. The chain recombines TRBV4-1 with TRBJ2-1, with D unclear. Trimming took off 4 bases at V and 5 bases at J, with 9 bases between the two ends. Per the germline V gene, CDR1 is MGHRA and CDR2 is YSYEKL. The CDR3 runs to 13 residues. The CDR3 here is CASSRLQNNEQFF. The CDR3 DNA follows: TGCGCCAGCAGCCGCCTACAGAACAATGAGCAGTTCTTC.

This clone was counted many times. The sample carries other DNA sequences with the same CDR3. CDR3 sequence: CASSLELAGGPAQYF. Written as DNA, the CDR3 is TGCGCCAGCAGCCTGGAACTAGCGGGAGGGCCGGCCCAGTACTTC. This chain joins TRBV5-1 and TRBJ2-5; 13 nucleotides agree with TRBD2. Looked up from germline, CDR1 is SGHRS and CDR2 is YFSETQ. This CDR3 region has 15 residues. J gave up 9 bases and V 4 bases, and 9 bases lay outside the gene matches.

This clone came up a few times. The chain joins TRBV6-1 to TRBJ2-7; TRBD1 might be the D (6 bases). Germline V gives CDR1 MNHNS, CDR2 SASEGT. The CDR3 totals 15 residues. Trimming took 6 bases from V and 1 from J, leaving 16 bases between them. The CDR3 protein is CASRRLDRASYEQYF. As DNA, the CDR3 is TGTGCCAGCAGGAGGCTGGACAGAGCTTCCTACGAGCAGTACTTC.

This clone was counted a few times. V usage is TRBV24-1 and J usage is TRBJ2-1, with D perhaps being TRBD1 or TRBD2 (7 bases each). The V gene's germline CDR1 is KGHDR and CDR2 SFDVKD. The germline V and J ends were trimmed by 4 bases and 8 bases, with 17 bases remaining between them. The CDR3 totals 15 residues. The CDR3 nucleotides read TGTGCCACCAGTGAGAGGACAGGAGCGGGATATGAGCAGTTCTTC. It translates to CATSERTGAGYEQFF.

This clone has at least ten counts. The rearrangement links TRBV2 to TRBJ2-5, with 7 bases matching TRBD2. J lost 3 bases, V lost 6 bases, and 7 bases had no gene match. Germline lookup yields CDR1 SNHLY and CDR2 FYNNEI. This CDR3 has 14 amino acids. The CDR3 region is CASRSSGNEETQYF. The CDR3 DNA reads TGTGCCAGCAGATCTAGCGGAAACGAAGAGACCCAGTACTTC. Using reference TRBV2 and TRBJ2-5 for the parts outside the CDR3, the full variable domain is EPEVTQTPSHQVTQMGQEVILRCVPISNHLYFYWYRQILGQKVEFLVSFYNNEISEKSEIFDDQFSVERPDGSNFTLKIRSTKLEDSAMYFCASRSSGNEETQYFGPGTRLLVL.

The chain uses TRBV18 and TRBJ2-7; D call uncertain. The CDR3 has 11 amino acids. CDR1 and CDR2 from the germline V gene are KGHSH and LQKENI. With 1 base removed from V and 4 bases from J, the gap between germline ends came to 2 bases. Here the CDR3 reads CASSPQYEQYF. The CDR3 DNA is TGTGCCAGCTCACCACAGTACGAGCAGTACTTC.

The rearrangement joins TRBV13 to TRBJ2-7; perhaps D is TRBD1 or TRBD2 (5 bases each). The CDR3 spans 14 residues. Trimming took off 2 bases at V and 2 bases at J, with 10 bases between the two ends. Germline V gives CDR1 PRHDT, CDR2 FYEKMQ (reference sequence). CDR3 protein: CASSLNGGAYEQYF. CDR3 DNA: TGTGCCAGCAGCTTAAATGGGGGAGCCTACGAGCAGTACTTC.

This clone is medium-sized. V gene TRBV2 combines with J gene TRBJ2-2; 8 nucleotides agree with TRBD1. V shed 3 bases and J 4 bases; nucleotides not matched to a gene: 1. The CDR3 length is 14 residues. Germline CDR1 reads SNHLY; CDR2 reads FYNNEI. The CDR3 sequence is CASSDGQGTGELFF. The CDR3 DNA is TGTGCCAGCAGTGACGGACAGGGCACCGGGGAGCTGTTTTTT. Combining the CDR3 with reference TRBV2 and TRBJ2-2 gives the whole variable domain EPEVTQTPSHQVTQMGQEVILRCVPISNHLYFYWYRQILGQKVEFLVSFYNNEISEKSEIFDDQFSVERPDGSNFTLKIRSTKLEDSAMYFCASSDGQGTGELFFGEGSRLTVL.

This clone has more than one count but fewer than ten. This chain links TRBV20-1 with TRBJ1-6, with D possibly TRBD1 on 5 matching bases. Per the germline V gene, CDR1 is DFQATT and CDR2 is SNEGSKA (reference sequence). This CDR3 has 14 residues. V was shortened by 6 bases and J by 10 bases, with 19 bases between the two germline ends. In DNA form, the CDR3 reads TGCAGTGCCACAAGCCGCCGCACAGGCTCACCCCTCCACTTT. It translates to CSATSRRTGSPLHF.

This clone showed up just once. This CDR3 reads CASSPRDTYEQYF. The CDR3, as DNA: TGTGCCAGCTCACCGCGGGACACCTACGAGCAGTACTTC. The V call is TRBV18, the J call TRBJ2-7; D may be TRBD1 or TRBD2 (6 bases each). Per germline, CDR1 KGHSH and CDR2 LQKENI. There are 13 residues in the CDR3. Trimming cost V 3 bases and J 2 bases, with 8 bases left between them.